This TCR beta chain is drawn from a study of T-cell memory formation after mild COVID-19. CDR1 and CDR2 (germline): LNHDA, SQIVND (reference sequence). There are 13 residues in the CDR3. Trimming removed 3 bases from V and 5 bases from J, with 10 bases in between. TCRdb redid the calling of the 5' RACE reads with MiXCR, one entry per CDR3 protein. The profile shows 150,000 to 200,000 distinct CDR3 sequences, about 18% of them singletons. Sequenced: PBMCs or a T cell subset sorted from them (not recorded which). The chain has TRBV19 and TRBJ1-1, with no clear D. This sequence originates from a man younger than 30 who had mild COVID-19 (a few samples of this study predate the infection). Cell type and time point are not known. CDR3 sequence: CASSINERTEAFF. The CDR3 bases are TGTGCCAGTAGTATTAACGAGCGAACTGAAGCTTTCTTT.